This entry describes one TCR beta chain. The table came from immunoSEQ multiplex PCR; TCRdb's copy has only in-frame clones and leaves some out. Of a few hundred thousand clones listed, approximately 90% are singletons. Per germline, CDR1 MNHEY and CDR2 SVGAGI. Trimming stripped 3 bases from V and 8 bases from J, with 16 bases between. This CDR3 has 14 residues. This specimen comes from a study of blood T cell repertoires in COVID-19. The sample consisted of PBMCs or T cells enriched from blood (not recorded which). This TCR came from a human donor in a cohort exposed to, infected with or recovered from COVID-19 (not recorded which). The donor label of this sample is uncertain. The J gene is TRBJ1-2, the V gene TRBV6-5; D call uncertain. CDR3 nucleotide sequence: TGTGCCAGCAGTTATGGCTGGCCCCCGGGAGGCTACACCTTC. Its protein product is CASSYGWPPGGYTF.